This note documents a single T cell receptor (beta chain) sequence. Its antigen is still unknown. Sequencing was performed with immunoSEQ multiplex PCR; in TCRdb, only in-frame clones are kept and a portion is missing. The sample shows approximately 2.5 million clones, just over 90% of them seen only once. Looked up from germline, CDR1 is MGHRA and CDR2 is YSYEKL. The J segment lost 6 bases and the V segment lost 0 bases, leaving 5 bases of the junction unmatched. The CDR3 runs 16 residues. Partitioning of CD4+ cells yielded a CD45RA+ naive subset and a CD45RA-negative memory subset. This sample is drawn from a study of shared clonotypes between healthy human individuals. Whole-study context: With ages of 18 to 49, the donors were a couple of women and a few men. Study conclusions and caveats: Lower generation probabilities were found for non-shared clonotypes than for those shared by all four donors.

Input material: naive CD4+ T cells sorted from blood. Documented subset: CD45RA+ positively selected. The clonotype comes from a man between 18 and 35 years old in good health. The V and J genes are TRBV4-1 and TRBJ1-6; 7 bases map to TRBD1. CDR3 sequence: CASSQDKGATNSPLHF. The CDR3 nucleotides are TGCGCCAGCAGCCAAGATAAGGGGGCGACTAATTCACCCCTCCACTTT.